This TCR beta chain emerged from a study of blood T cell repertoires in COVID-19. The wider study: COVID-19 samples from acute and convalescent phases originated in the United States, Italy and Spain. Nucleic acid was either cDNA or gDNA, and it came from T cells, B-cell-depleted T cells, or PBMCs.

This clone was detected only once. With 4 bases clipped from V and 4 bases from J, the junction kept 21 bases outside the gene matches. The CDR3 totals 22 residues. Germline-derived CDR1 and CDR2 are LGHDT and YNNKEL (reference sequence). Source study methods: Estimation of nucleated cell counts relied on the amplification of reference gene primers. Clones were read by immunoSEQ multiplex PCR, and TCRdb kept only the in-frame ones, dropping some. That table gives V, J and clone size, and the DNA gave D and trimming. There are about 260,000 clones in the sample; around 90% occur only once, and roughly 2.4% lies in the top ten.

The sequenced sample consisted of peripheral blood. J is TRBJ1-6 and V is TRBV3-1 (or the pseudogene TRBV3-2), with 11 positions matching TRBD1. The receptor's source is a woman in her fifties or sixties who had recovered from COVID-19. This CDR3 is CASSPDGTPGQGDPSYNSPLHF. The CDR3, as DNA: TGTGCCAGCAGCCCGGATGGCACCCCGGGACAGGGGGACCCTTCTTATAATTCACCCCTCCACTTT.